Included here is one T cell receptor (beta chain) sequence, with context. This clone's antigen is unknown. No much larger clone is present one base from it, and per-base qualities are unavailable. The TCR beta CDR3 regions were amplified from the RNA transcripts. For the first round of RT-PCR on the TCR CDR3, the HTBI primer set was used together with the Qiagen OneStep RT-PCR kit. The libraries were constructed in a second round of multiplex PCR and then size-selected and purified. Paired-end sequencing of the libraries was performed with 100 bp reads on an Illumina HiSeq2000. On the study's bioinformatics: SOAPnuke was used to process the raw data, throwing out any read that contained adapters or uncalled bases, had a mean Phred below 15, or lacked an exact constant-primer or identifier match. COPE v1.2.5 was used to merge high-quality paired reads, and clonotypes were defined as unique nucleotide sequences. MiTCR v1.1 was used to align the clonotypes against IMGT TRBV, TRBD and TRBJ reference segments. Only V-J combinations with frequency above 0.0001, covering 99% to 99.2% of repertoires, were analysed. The TCS score was defined as the ratio of F50 (clonal expansion) to E x V (chaos), calculated using BLOSUM62-based TCRdist between CDR3 peptides within each V-J. Welch's t-statistics and random forest reduced 450 to 600 V-J features to about 12, which were used in a naive Bayes classifier (R e1071). TCRdb's own reprocessing of the public reads used fastp at Q25 and MiXCR and kept productive beta chains. Entries that share a CDR3 protein sequence are merged under the most common genes and DNA. TCRdb, rather than the study authors, made the V and J calls. The sample has some 760,000 distinct CDR3 sequences on record, 14% of them singletons. The leading ten clones occupy approximately 10% of the sample.

The data were taken from a study of T cells in Graves' hyperthyroidism and ophthalmopathy (dated by TCRdb to the late 2010s). With regard to the full study: Peripheral blood samples were taken at initial diagnosis, before any treatment was given. To identify distinguishing TCR V-J signatures, a discovery cohort of 95 to 100 patients was used, comprising under 45 with Graves' ophthalmopathy and 55 to 65 with stable Graves' hyperthyroidism. Prospective prediction of ophthalmopathy was tested in an independent validation cohort consisting of fewer than 20 hyperthyroidism patients and some 16 patients who later progressed to ophthalmopathy. The 100 discovery patients were randomly divided into training and test sets at a 7:3 ratio. In addition, the study compared T-cell repertoires in thyroid tissue and in blood from five or six Graves' hyperthyroidism patients. Once sampling was done, hyperthyroidism patients were given methimazole at a starting dose of 30 mg daily, whereas ophthalmopathy patients were given high-dose intravenous methylprednisolone. TCR Vbeta CDR3 sequencing of 120 to 150 peripheral blood samples (approximately 44 ophthalmopathy, 75 hyperthyroidism and 17 progressor patients) is reported in the paper. The paper as a whole reports these results and caveats: Most expanded thyroid clonotypes (frequency above 0.001) were also detected in blood, suggesting blood repertoires may reflect thyroid immune responses. Ophthalmopathy was separated from stable hyperthyroidism by a 13 V-J signature model, with approximately 89% sensitivity and around 81% specificity obtained in cross-validation and 80%/75% obtained in testing. Sample size was not statistically predetermined, and blinding of investigators to group allocation was not performed. In validation, the model predicted progression to ophthalmopathy a median of roughly 6.1 months before onset, with approximately 70% sensitivity and about 72% specificity.

Stable Graves' hyperthyroidism was defined as no progression to ophthalmopathy during 18 months of follow-up. Hyperthyroidism patients were aged 18 to 65 years and newly diagnosed, with disease duration of less than 2 months. Exclusion was applied to patients with uncontrolled infections, other autoimmune diseases, pregnancy or lactation. Clinical symptoms, serum thyroxine and TRAb, thyroid ultrasound, and orbital computed tomography formed the basis for the diagnoses. PBMCs were isolated from approximately 10 ml of fresh peripheral blood by Ficoll-Paque density gradient centrifugation. Total RNA was extracted using Trizol reagent, and RNA quality was assessed on an Agilent 2100 Bioanalyzer. Trimming takes 1 base from V and 4 bases from J, and the germline ends sit 11 bases apart. The CDR3 runs 13 amino acids, cysteine and phenylalanine included. Just CDR3 DNA is preserved here, 39 bases in frame from base 1. CDR1 and CDR2 were assigned from the germline V gene (reference sequence) as DFQATT and SNEGSKA.

The sample comprised blood. The TCR sequence derives from a woman younger than 35 with Graves' hyperthyroidism. The rearrangement combines TRBV20-1 with TRBJ2-7; the D gene is possibly TRBD1, with 5 bases matching. In nucleotides, the sequence is TGCAGTGCTAGAGGGGGCGTCTTATACGAGCAGTACTTC. Its translation is CSARGGVLYEQYF.